One sample yielded the 16 T cell receptor beta chains listed below, sequenced in a study of blood T cell repertoires in COVID-19. Profiling relied on immunoSEQ multiplex PCR, and the TCRdb table lists in-frame clones only, not all of them. The sample lists fewer than 70,000 clones, around 85% occurring once. Sequences were obtained from peripheral blood. These receptors were obtained from a man aged 50 to 60 with acute or convalescent COVID-19.

The chain carries TRBV2 and TRBJ2-1, with TRBD2 identical over 8 bases. Germline trimming cut 4 bases from V and 3 bases from J; bases unmatched to any gene: 2. The CDR3 contains 14 residues. Germline assignment: CDR1 SNHLY and CDR2 FYNNEI. The CDR3 reads CASSGGTSYNEQFF. CDR3 DNA sequence: TGTGCCAGCAGTGGCGGGACTAGCTACAATGAGCAGTTCTTC.

The chain carries TRBV24-1 and TRBJ2-2; the D gene is possibly TRBD2 (6 bases). Germline CDR1 and CDR2: KGHDR and SFDVKD. The CDR3 sequence is 13 residues long. The ends were cut back, 12 bases at V and 6 bases at J, with 16 bases in the middle. The CDR3 region has the DNA TGTGCCGTCCGCGGGGACCCCGCCGGGGAGCTGTTTTTT. Translating it yields CAVRGDPAGELFF.

This clone appeared a few times. The chain uses TRBV7-3 and TRBJ2-3, with TRBD1 as a possible D gene (5 bases). V dropped 0 bases and J dropped 1 base, with 11 bases sitting between them. The CDR3 has 16 amino acids. Looked up from germline, CDR1 is SGHTA and CDR2 is FQGTGA. CDR3 sequence: CASSLTAGSGTDTQYF. The CDR3 nucleotides are TGTGCCAGCAGCTTAACAGCAGGGTCGGGCACAGATACGCAGTATTTT.

The chain joins TRBV9 to TRBJ2-3; D remains ambiguous. V was cut by 2 bases and J by 1 base, with 11 bases left in between. Germline V gives CDR1 SGDLS, CDR2 YYNGEE. The CDR3 runs 15 residues. For the CDR3, the DNA is TGTGCCAGCAGCGTTTTCCCTACTGGCACAGATACGCAGTATTTT. This translates into CASSVFPTGTDTQYF.

This clone was recorded once. Different DNA sequences within this sample yield the same CDR3. The chain uses TRBV11-2 and TRBJ1-1, with D possibly matching TRBD1 (6 bases). In germline, CDR1 is SGHAT, CDR2 FQNNGV. The length of the CDR3 is 13 residues. V was pared by 2 bases and J by 5 bases, with 9 bases between. The CDR3 region has the DNA TGTGCCAGCAGCTTACTCCAGGGGACTGAAGCTTTCTTT. It specifies CASSLLQGTEAFF.

The count of this clone is one. In DNA, the CDR3 is TGCGCCAGCATGGGACAGGAGAACACTGAAGCTTTCTTT. It encodes CASMGQENTEAFF. This chain uses TRBV5-1 with TRBJ1-1, with 8 bases aligning to TRBD1. V gave up 6 bases and J gave up 1 base; unmatched junction bases: 2. The CDR3 runs 13 residues. Germline CDR1 and CDR2: SGHRS and YFSETQ.

This clone was seen just once. The J gene is TRBJ1-2, the V gene TRBV6-1; 7 nucleotides line up with TRBD1. The germline gives CDR1 MNHNS, CDR2 SASEGT. The trim removed 2 bases at V and 3 bases at J, leaving 12 bases unmatched. The CDR3 consists of 17 residues. The CDR3 DNA sequence: TGTGCCAGCAGTGAAACTCAGACAGGGTCGGACTACTATGGCTACACCTTC. Translated, it gives CASSETQTGSDYYGYTF.

The chain is built from TRBV7-9 and TRBJ2-7, with D possibly TRBD2 on 5 matching bases. The CDR3 loop spans 14 amino acids. CDR1 SEHNR and CDR2 FQNEAQ come from the germline V gene (reference sequence). Trimming pared 6 bases from V and 1 base from J, leaving 13 bases between. The CDR3 region has the DNA TGTGCCAGCAGGTCGACGGACTCATCCTACGAGCAGTACTTC. The encoded protein is CASRSTDSSYEQYF.

The V gene is TRBV6-5, the J gene TRBJ2-7, with 11 positions matching TRBD1. The CDR3 totals 13 residues. Germline V gives CDR1 MNHEY, CDR2 SVGAGI. The J segment lost 6 bases and the V segment lost 6 bases, leaving 4 bases of the junction unmatched. CDR3 nucleotide sequence: TGTGCCAGCAGAAGGACAGGGGGCGGCGAGCAGTACTTC. It encodes CASRRTGGGEQYF.

This sequence joins TRBV19 and TRBJ2-6; 10 bases agree with TRBD1. The CDR3 covers 17 residues. J was trimmed by 2 bases and V by 7 bases; bases with no gene match: 8. CDR1 and CDR2 (germline): LNHDA, SQIVND (reference sequence). CDR3 protein: CASMRDRGIAGANVLTF. In DNA form, the CDR3 reads TGTGCCAGTATGCGGGACAGGGGTATAGCTGGGGCCAACGTCCTGACTTTC.

V and J are TRBV11-3 and TRBJ2-1; 7 bases agree with TRBD2. Unmatched junction bases numbered 6, after V lost 8 bases and J lost 8 bases. Looked up from germline, CDR1 is SGHNT and CDR2 is YENEEA. The CDR3 is 12 amino acids. The CDR3 sequence: CASGRGRDEQFF. DNA of the CDR3: TGTGCCAGCGGTAGAGGGAGGGATGAGCAGTTCTTC. The full variable domain, in which reference TRBV11-3 and TRBJ2-1 provide the parts outside the CDR3, is EAGVVQSPRYKIIEKKQPVAFWCNPISGHNTLYWYLQNLGQGPELLIRYENEEAVDDSQLPKDRFSAERLKGVDSTLKIQPAELGDSAVYLCASGRGRDEQFFGPGTRLTVL.

This clone was detected once. V usage is TRBV4-2 and J usage is TRBJ2-5; 9 bases map to TRBD2. Germline CDR1 and CDR2: LGHNA and YNFKEQ. This CDR3 region has 16 residues. J was trimmed by 4 bases and V by 3 bases; bases with no gene match: 9. The CDR3 here is CASSHAAGLAPETQYF. The CDR3 nucleotides are TGTGCCAGCAGCCACGCTGCGGGACTAGCTCCAGAGACCCAGTACTTC.

The chain employs TRBV25-1 and TRBJ1-3; tentative D call: TRBD1 (5 bases). CDR3 size: 13 residues. From germline, CDR1 is MGHDK and CDR2 SYGVNS. Trimming removed 7 bases from V and 2 bases from J, with 9 bases in between. The CDR3 loop reads CASTWGAGNTIYF. As DNA, the CDR3 is TGTGCCAGCACTTGGGGGGCTGGAAACACCATATATTTT.

This clone was observed once. The rearrangement links TRBV7-8 to TRBJ2-5; D ambiguous. Trimming pared 0 bases from V and 2 bases from J, leaving 7 bases between. In germline, CDR1 is SGHVS, CDR2 FQNEAQ. This CDR3 comprises 14 residues. CDR3 amino acids: CASSLASLQETQYF. The CDR3 DNA sequence: TGTGCCAGCAGCTTAGCTTCCTTGCAAGAGACCCAGTACTTC.

This sequence joins TRBV11-2 and TRBJ2-5, with 7 bases fitting TRBD1. The CDR3 is 14 amino acids. The junction had 8 bases not matched to a gene; V was cut back by 5 bases and J by 5 bases. Germline V gene sequence: CDR1 SGHAT, CDR2 FQNNGV. In nucleotides, the CDR3 is TGTGCCAGCAGCCGTGACAGGGTACTGGAGACCCAGTACTTC. This gives the protein CASSRDRVLETQYF.

This sequence joins TRBV18 and TRBJ1-4, with a weak D call TRBD1 (5 bases). CDR1 and CDR2 from the germline V gene are KGHSH and LQKENI. Trimming removed 2 bases from V and 3 bases from J, with 13 bases in between. The CDR3 extends over 16 amino acids. CDR3 DNA: TGTGCCAGCTCACCAAGAGGGGACTCCTCTAATGAAAAACTGTTTTTT. It translates to CASSPRGDSSNEKLFF.